These T cell receptor beta chains were read from a single sample in a study of cytomegalovirus exposure and HLA in healthy donors. Assay: immunoSEQ multiplex PCR; the TCRdb copy retains only in-frame clones and omits some. Of approximately 89,000 clones listed, around 85% are singletons. The specimen sequenced was PBMCs. These receptors originate from a man aged 40-49 years in good health and CMV-seropositive. CDR3s leave out the opening cysteine and the closing phenylalanine or tryptophan. Fields, in order: V gene, J gene, D gene, CDR3 protein. The D gene is left open where the match is weak.

TRBV19	TRBJ2-1	-	ASSAQGNEQF
TRBV7-2	TRBJ1-2	TRBD1	ASSLVTGDKNGYT
TRBV19	TRBJ2-6	-	ASSIIQGTGSGANVLT
TRBV15	TRBJ1-1	TRBD1	ATRGQDPTEAF
TRBV6-5	TRBJ2-3	-	ASSPSGTSKDTQY
TRBV2	TRBJ1-1	TRBD1	ASGTVMNTEAF
TRBV4-1	TRBJ2-7	TRBD2	ASSFLAGESSYEQY
TRBV4-2	TRBJ1-4	-	ASSQETLRGEKLF
TRBV14	TRBJ2-3	-	ASSQEAGMSTDTQY
TRBV7-8	TRBJ1-4	TRBD1	ASSLASGQGATNEKLF
TRBV27	TRBJ2-5	TRBD1	ASSFGTGGETQY
TRBV14	TRBJ2-2	TRBD2	ASSPRLAGTGELF
TRBV6-1	TRBJ1-5	-	ASSEINVGNQPQH
TRBV12-5	TRBJ2-1	-	ASGLTGVSSYNEQF
TRBV6-1	TRBJ2-7	TRBD1	ASSDAGTGGSYEQY
TRBV5-1	TRBJ1-2	TRBD1	ASSQATGGDYGYT
TRBV4-2	TRBJ2-5	-	ASSQAGRRLETQY
TRBV11-2	TRBJ1-1	-	ASSPEGMNTEAF
TRBV4-1	TRBJ2-5	TRBD1	ASSRGDRGAPETQY
TRBV27	TRBJ2-7	-	ASSSGTKTTEQY
TRBV6-5	TRBJ2-3	-	ASSYKAGNTDTQY
TRBV5-6	TRBJ1-1	TRBD1	ASSWGQGSLNTEAF
TRBV6-1	TRBJ2-1	TRBD1	ASSERTGVPYNEQF
TRBV5-6	TRBJ1-2	TRBD1	ASSSGTGGSYYGYT
TRBV19	TRBJ2-5	TRBD1	ASSIGQGKGTQY
TRBV7-3	TRBJ2-3	-	ASSTSSVDTQY
TRBV27	TRBJ2-2	TRBD2	ASSLSGDYDNTGELF
TRBV7-3	TRBJ2-3	TRBD2	ASSLSLAVGEDTQY
TRBV7-2	TRBJ2-7	-	ASSPPSAGDEQY